This record looks at one T cell receptor beta chain sequence and its context. Its cognate antigen is unknown. The data were obtained in a study of T-cell memory formation after mild COVID-19. Study observations and caveats: Those CD4+ clones that contracted were mainly in CM and EM (CD8+ ones in EMRA).

TCRalpha and TCRbeta libraries used 5'RACE with constant-segment primers and UMIs. MiXCR, run by TCRdb on the 5' RACE reads, gives a single entry per CDR3 protein. The profile shows about 340,000 distinct CDR3 sequences, approximately 12% of them singletons. There are 17 residues in the CDR3. CDR1 is SGHRS and CDR2 is YFSETQ in the germline V gene. The ends were cut back, 0 bases at V and 5 bases at J, with 20 bases in the middle. The material sequenced was PBMCs or a T cell subset sorted from them (not recorded which). This chain connects TRBV5-1 to TRBJ1-2; D is possibly TRBD1 (5 bases). The TCR originated in a man between 18 and 29 years old who had mild COVID-19 (a few samples of this study predate the infection). Cell type and time point are not known. This CDR3 is CASSLAGATGQQYGYTF. The CDR3 DNA reads TGCGCCAGCAGCTTGGCCGGCGCGACGGGGCAGCAATATGGCTACACCTTC.